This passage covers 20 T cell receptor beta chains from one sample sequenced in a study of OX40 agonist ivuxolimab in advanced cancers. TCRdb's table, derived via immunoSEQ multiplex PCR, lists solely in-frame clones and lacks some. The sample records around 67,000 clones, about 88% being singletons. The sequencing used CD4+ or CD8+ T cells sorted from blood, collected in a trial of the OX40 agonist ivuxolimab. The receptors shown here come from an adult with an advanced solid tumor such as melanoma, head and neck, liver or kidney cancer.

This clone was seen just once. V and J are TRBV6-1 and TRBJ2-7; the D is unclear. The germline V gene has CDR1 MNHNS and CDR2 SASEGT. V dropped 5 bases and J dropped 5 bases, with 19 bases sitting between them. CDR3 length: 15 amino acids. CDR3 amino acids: CASSSGTIGSHEQYF. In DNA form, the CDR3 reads TGTGCCAGCAGTAGTGGCACCATCGGGTCCCACGAGCAGTACTTC.

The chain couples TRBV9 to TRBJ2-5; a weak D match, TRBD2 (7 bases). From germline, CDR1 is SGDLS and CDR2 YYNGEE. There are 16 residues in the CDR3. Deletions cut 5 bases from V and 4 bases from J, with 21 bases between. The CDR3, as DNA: TGTGCCAGCAGGGACCCGAGGGGGGGAGTTGCAGAGACCCAGTACTTC. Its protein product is CASRDPRGGVAETQYF.

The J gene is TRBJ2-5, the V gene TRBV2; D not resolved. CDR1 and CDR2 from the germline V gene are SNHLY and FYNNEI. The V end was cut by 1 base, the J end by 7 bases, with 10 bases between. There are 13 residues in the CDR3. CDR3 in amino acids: CASSEDLRWTQYF. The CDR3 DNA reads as TGTGCCAGCAGTGAAGACCTGCGGTGGACCCAGTACTTC.

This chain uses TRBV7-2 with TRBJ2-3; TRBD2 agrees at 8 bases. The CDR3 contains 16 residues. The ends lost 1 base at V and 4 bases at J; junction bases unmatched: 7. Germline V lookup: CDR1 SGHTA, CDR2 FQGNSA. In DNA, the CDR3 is TGTGCCAGCAGCTTAGGAGTGGGAGCGGGGGCAGATACGCAGTATTTT. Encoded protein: CASSLGVGAGADTQYF.

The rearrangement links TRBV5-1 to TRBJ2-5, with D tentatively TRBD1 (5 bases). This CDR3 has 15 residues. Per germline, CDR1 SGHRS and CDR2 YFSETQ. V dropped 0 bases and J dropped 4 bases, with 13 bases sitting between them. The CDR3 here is CASSLENQGLETQYF. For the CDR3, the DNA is TGCGCCAGCAGCTTGGAAAACCAGGGTTTAGAGACCCAGTACTTC.

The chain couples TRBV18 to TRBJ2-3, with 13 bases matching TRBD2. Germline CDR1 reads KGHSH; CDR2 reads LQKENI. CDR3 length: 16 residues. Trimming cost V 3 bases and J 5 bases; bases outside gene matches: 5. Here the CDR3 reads CASSPPGLAGIDTQYF. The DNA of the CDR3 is TGTGCCAGCTCACCCCCGGGACTAGCGGGGATAGATACGCAGTATTTT.

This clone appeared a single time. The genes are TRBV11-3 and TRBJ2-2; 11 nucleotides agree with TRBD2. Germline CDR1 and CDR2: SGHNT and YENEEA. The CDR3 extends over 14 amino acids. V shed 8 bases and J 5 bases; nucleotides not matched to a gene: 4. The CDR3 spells CASGRTSGTGELFF. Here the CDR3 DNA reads TGTGCCAGCGGCAGGACTAGCGGGACCGGGGAGCTGTTTTTT.

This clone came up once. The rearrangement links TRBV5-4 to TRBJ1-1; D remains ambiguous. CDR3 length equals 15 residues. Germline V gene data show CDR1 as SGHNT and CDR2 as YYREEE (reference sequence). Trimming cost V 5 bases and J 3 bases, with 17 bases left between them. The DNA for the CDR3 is TGTGCCAGCAGGAGACATAACCGGGCCGACACTGAAGCTTTCTTT. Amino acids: CASRRHNRADTEAFF. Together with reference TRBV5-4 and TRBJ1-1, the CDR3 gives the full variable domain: ETGVTQSPTHLIKTRGQQVTLRCSSQSGHNTVSWYQQALGQGPQFIFQYYREEENGRGNFPPRFSGLQFPNYSSELNVNALELDDSALYLCASRRHNRADTEAFFGQGTRLTVV.

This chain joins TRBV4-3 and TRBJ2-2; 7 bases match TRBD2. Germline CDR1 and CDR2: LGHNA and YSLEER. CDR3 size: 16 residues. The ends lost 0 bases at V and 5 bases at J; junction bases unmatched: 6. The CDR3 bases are TGCGCCAGCAGCCAAGATCTCCGGGGGGAGACCGGGGAGCTGTTTTTT. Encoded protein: CASSQDLRGETGELFF.

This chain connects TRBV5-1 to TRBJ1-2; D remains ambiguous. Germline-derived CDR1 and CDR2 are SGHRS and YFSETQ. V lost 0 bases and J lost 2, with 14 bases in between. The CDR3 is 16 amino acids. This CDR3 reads CASSLAGSPLNYGYTF. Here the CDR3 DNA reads TGCGCCAGCAGCTTGGCAGGTTCCCCCCTCAACTATGGCTACACCTTC.

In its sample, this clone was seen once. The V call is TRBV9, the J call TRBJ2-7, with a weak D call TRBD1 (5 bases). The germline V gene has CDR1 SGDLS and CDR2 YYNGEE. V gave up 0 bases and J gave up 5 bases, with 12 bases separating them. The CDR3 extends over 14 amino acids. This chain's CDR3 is CASSVESGSNEQYF. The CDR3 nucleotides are TGTGCCAGCAGCGTAGAGTCAGGGTCAAACGAGCAGTACTTC.

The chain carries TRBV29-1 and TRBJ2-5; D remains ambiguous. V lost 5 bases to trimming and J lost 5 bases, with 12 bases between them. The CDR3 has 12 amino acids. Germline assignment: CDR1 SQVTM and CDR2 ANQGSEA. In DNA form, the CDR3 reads TGCAGCGTTCCTGGATTCGGGGAGACCCAGTACTTC. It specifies CSVPGFGETQYF.

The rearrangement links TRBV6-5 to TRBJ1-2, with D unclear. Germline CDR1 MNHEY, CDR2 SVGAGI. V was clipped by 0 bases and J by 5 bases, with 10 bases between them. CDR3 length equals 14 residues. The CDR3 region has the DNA TGTGCCAGCAGTTACTCGTCGACGGTTTATGGCTACACCTTC. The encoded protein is CASSYSSTVYGYTF.

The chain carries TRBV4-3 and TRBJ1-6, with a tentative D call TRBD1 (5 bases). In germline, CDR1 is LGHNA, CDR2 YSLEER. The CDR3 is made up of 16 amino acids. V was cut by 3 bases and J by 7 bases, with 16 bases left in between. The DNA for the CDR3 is TGCGCCAGCAGCCAGGTAAGGGACTATGGGAATTCACCCCTCCACTTT. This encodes CASSQVRDYGNSPLHF.

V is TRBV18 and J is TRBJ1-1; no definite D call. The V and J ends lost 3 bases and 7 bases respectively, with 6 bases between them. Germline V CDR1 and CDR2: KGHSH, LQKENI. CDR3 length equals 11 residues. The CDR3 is CASSPLGEAFF. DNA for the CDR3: TGTGCCAGCTCACCTTTAGGTGAAGCTTTCTTT.

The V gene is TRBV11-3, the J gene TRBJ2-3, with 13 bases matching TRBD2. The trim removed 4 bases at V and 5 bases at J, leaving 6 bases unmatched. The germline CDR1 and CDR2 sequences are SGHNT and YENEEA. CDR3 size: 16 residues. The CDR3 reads CASSSTSGGAGDTQYF. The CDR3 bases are TGTGCCAGCAGCTCAACTAGCGGGGGGGCGGGAGATACGCAGTATTTT. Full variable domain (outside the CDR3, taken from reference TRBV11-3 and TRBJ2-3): EAGVVQSPRYKIIEKKQPVAFWCNPISGHNTLYWYLQNLGQGPELLIRYENEEAVDDSQLPKDRFSAERLKGVDSTLKIQPAELGDSAVYLCASSSTSGGAGDTQYFGPGTRLTVL.

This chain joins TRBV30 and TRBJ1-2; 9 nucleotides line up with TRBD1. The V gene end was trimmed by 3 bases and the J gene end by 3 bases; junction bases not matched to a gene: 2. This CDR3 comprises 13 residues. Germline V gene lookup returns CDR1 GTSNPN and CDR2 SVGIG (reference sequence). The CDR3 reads CAWRQGADYGYTF. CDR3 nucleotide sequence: TGTGCCTGGAGACAGGGGGCGGACTATGGCTACACCTTC. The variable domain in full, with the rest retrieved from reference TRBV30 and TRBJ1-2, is SQTIHQWPATLVQPVGSPLSLECTVEGTSNPNLYWYRQAAGRGLQLLFYSVGIGQISSEVPQNLSASRPQDRQFILSSKKLLLSDSGFYLCAWRQGADYGYTFGSGTRLTVV.

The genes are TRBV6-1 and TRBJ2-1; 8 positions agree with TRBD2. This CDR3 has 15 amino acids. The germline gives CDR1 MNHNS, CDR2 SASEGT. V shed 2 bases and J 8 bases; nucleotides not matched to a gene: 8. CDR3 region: CASSELRRGADEQFF. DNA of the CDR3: TGTGCCAGCAGTGAATTACGGCGGGGGGCGGATGAGCAGTTCTTC.

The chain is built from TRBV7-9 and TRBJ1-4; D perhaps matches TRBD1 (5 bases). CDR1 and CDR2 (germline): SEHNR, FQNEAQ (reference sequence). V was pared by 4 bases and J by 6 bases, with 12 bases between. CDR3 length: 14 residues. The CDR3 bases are TGTGCCAGCAGCTCCAGGGCAGATGATGAAAAACTGTTTTTT. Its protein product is CASSSRADDEKLFF.

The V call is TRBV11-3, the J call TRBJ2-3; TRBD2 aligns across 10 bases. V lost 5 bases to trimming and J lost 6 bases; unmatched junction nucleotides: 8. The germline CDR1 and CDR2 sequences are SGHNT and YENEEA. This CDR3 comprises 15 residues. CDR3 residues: CASSESGGASDTQYF. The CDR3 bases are TGTGCCAGCAGCGAGAGCGGGGGGGCTAGTGATACGCAGTATTTT.